The next 32 T cell receptor beta chains were all read from a single sample in a study of blood T cell repertoires in COVID-19 (dated by TCRdb to about 2020). Receptor libraries were prepared by the immunoSEQ multiplex PCR assay. TCRdb carries this immuneACCESS record with in-frame sequences only. Its versions omit some clonotypes, under half of them owing to an unresolved V gene in the studies checked, with the rest unexplained. Counted in this sample were fewer than 20,000 clones; roughly four fifths of them appeared once. Around 13% of the sample is held by the ten biggest clonotypes. The specimen was peripheral blood. The source is a man between 35 and 55 years old with active or convalescent COVID-19.

The chain has TRBV7-9 and TRBJ1-2; possibly TRBD1 for D (5 bases). The V gene lost 1 base and the J gene lost 3 bases, with 12 bases spanning the gap. This CDR3 has 15 residues. From germline, CDR1 is SEHNR and CDR2 FQNEAQ (reference sequence). This CDR3 reads CASSLDRGGDYGYTF. As DNA, the CDR3 is TGTGCCAGCAGCTTAGATCGCGGGGGGGACTATGGCTACACCTTC. Complete variable domain (other parts from reference TRBV7-9 and TRBJ1-2): DTGVSQNPRHKITKRGQNVTFRCDPISEHNRLYWYRQTLGQGPEFLTYFQNEAQLEKSRLLSDRFSAERPKGSFSTLEIQRTEQGDSAMYLCASSLDRGGDYGYTFGSGTRLTVV.

The CDR3 DNA is TGTGCCAGCTCACTGGTTGCGGGGATCAGTAATTCACCCCTCCACTTT. Protein: CASSLVAGISNSPLHF. The chain links TRBV18 to TRBJ1-6; no clear D. This CDR3 is built from 16 residues. The V end was cut by 4 bases, the J end by 6 bases, with 16 bases between. Germline-derived CDR1 and CDR2 are KGHSH and LQKENI. The whole variable domain, filled in from reference TRBV18 and TRBJ1-6, reads NAGVMQNPRHLVRRRGQEARLRCSPMKGHSHVYWYRQLPEEGLKFMVYLQKENIIDESGMPKERFSAEFPKEGPSILRIQQVVRGDSAAYFCASSLVAGISNSPLHFGNGTRLTVT.

V usage is TRBV30 and J usage is TRBJ2-5; D is unclear. The CDR3 is made up of 14 amino acids. V was pared by 2 bases and J by 4 bases, with 14 bases between. Germline assignment: CDR1 GTSNPN and CDR2 SVGIG (reference sequence). The CDR3 region is CAWSTDTHLETQYF. CDR3 coding DNA: TGTGCCTGGAGTACCGACACGCACCTAGAGACCCAGTACTTC.

Here the CDR3 DNA reads TGCGCCAGCAGCTTGCAACCCGGGACAGGGATCGACGAGCAGTACTTC. This gives the protein CASSLQPGTGIDEQYF. This chain connects TRBV5-1 to TRBJ2-7; 9 bases fit TRBD1. The germline gives CDR1 SGHRS, CDR2 YFSETQ. After removal of 1 base from V and 5 bases from J, the junction contained 10 bases not matched to a gene. There are 16 residues in the CDR3. Full variable domain (missing parts from reference TRBV5-1 and TRBJ2-7): KAGVTQTPRYLIKTRGQQVTLSCSPISGHRSVSWYQQTPGQGLQFLFEYFSETQRNKGNFPGRFSGRQFSNSRSEMNVSTLELGDSALYLCASSLQPGTGIDEQYFGPGTRLTVT.

The count of this clone is one. The DNA for the CDR3 is TGTGCCAGCAGTTTACGTGGGCCGGGGGTTGAGCAGTACTTC. This codes for CASSLRGPGVEQYF. This rearrangement joins TRBV27 to TRBJ2-7; possibly TRBD2 for D (6 bases). Trimming cost V 2 bases and J 7 bases, with 15 bases left between them. CDR1 is MNHEY, CDR2 SMNVEV, per germline (reference sequence). CDR3 size: 14 residues.

The chain joins TRBV27 to TRBJ2-5, with a possible D match to TRBD1 (5 bases). This CDR3 contains 13 residues. V lost 5 bases, J lost 4 bases, and 11 bases lay in between. CDR1 is MNHEY and CDR2 is SMNVEV in the germline V gene (reference sequence). The chain's CDR3 is CASSTRVRETQYF. The CDR3 region has the DNA TGTGCCAGCAGTACCAGGGTAAGAGAGACCCAGTACTTC.

This clone has just a few counts. This chain joins TRBV6-1 and TRBJ1-5; TRBD1 agrees at 7 bases. Germline loops: CDR1 MNHNS, CDR2 SASEGT. J lost 1 base, V lost 2 bases, and 5 bases had no gene match. The CDR3 has 16 amino acids. In nucleotides, the CDR3 is TGTGCCAGCAGTGAATGGACAGGCGGAAGCAATCAGCCCCAGCATTTT. It yields the protein CASSEWTGGSNQPQHF.

The chain uses TRBV12-3 or TRBV12-4 and TRBJ2-7; a weak D match, TRBD1 (5 bases). V was cut by 5 bases and J by 5 bases, with 13 bases left in between. This CDR3 has 13 residues. This chain's CDR3 is CASSPTLQDEQYF. In DNA form, the CDR3 reads TGTGCCAGCAGTCCAACCTTACAGGACGAGCAGTACTTC.

The chain uses TRBV14 and TRBJ2-3, with TRBD1 as a possible D gene (6 bases). Germline V gene data show CDR1 as SGHDN and CDR2 as FVKESK. Trimming took 5 bases from V and 3 from J, leaving 15 bases between them. This CDR3 is built from 15 residues. The CDR3 reads CASSSTGFLTDTQYF. Here the CDR3 DNA reads TGTGCCAGCAGCAGTACAGGGTTTCTAACAGATACGCAGTATTTT. The full variable domain, its missing parts supplied by reference TRBV14 and TRBJ2-3, is EAGVTQFPSHSVIEKGQTVTLRCDPISGHDNLYWYRRVMGKEIKFLLHFVKESKQDESGMPNNRFLAERTGGTYSTLKVQPAELEDSGVYFCASSSTGFLTDTQYFGPGTRLTVL.

The V call is TRBV29-1, the J call TRBJ2-1; 8 nucleotides line up with TRBD2. V lost 1 base, J lost 1 base, and 6 bases stayed unmatched. The CDR3 is 16 residues long. The V gene's germline CDR1 is SQVTM and CDR2 ANQGSEA. This CDR3 is CSVEAGGGGSYNEQFF. CDR3 coding DNA: TGCAGCGTTGAAGCGGGAGGGGGGGGATCCTACAATGAGCAGTTCTTC.

This chain connects TRBV2 to TRBJ2-3; 10 bases fit TRBD2. In germline, CDR1 is SNHLY, CDR2 FYNNEI. This CDR3 comprises 15 residues. Unmatched junction bases numbered 5, after V lost 3 bases and J lost 5 bases. CDR3 bases: TGTGCCAGCAGTGAGCTAGCGGGGGATGGAGATACGCAGTATTTT. This sequence encodes CASSELAGDGDTQYF. The full variable domain, rest sourced from reference TRBV2 and TRBJ2-3, is EPEVTQTPSHQVTQMGQEVILRCVPISNHLYFYWYRQILGQKVEFLVSFYNNEISEKSEIFDDQFSVERPDGSNFTLKIRSTKLEDSAMYFCASSELAGDGDTQYFGPGTRLTVL.

The genes are TRBV5-6 and TRBJ1-6; D perhaps matches TRBD1 (5 bases). CDR3 size: 14 residues. Trimming took off 5 bases at V and 6 bases at J, with 12 bases between the two ends. The germline gives CDR1 SGHDT, CDR2 YYEEEE. CDR3 DNA sequence: TGTGCCAGCAGGACCCAGGGAATTAATTCACCCCTCCACTTT. It translates to CASRTQGINSPLHF.

The V gene is TRBV2, the J gene TRBJ1-6, with 7 bases aligning to TRBD1. The CDR3 totals 15 residues. Germline trimming cut 6 bases from V and 10 bases from J; bases unmatched to any gene: 12. CDR1 is SNHLY, CDR2 FYNNEI, per germline. The CDR3 DNA reads as TGTGCCAGCAGCCCTTGGACAGGCGATGGCTCACCCCTCCACTTT. This encodes CASSPWTGDGSPLHF.

This clone appeared once. This sequence joins TRBV5-6 and TRBJ2-7; weak D call: TRBD1 (6 bases). Between the trimmed V and J ends, which lost 2 bases and 2 bases, there was a span of 11 bases. The germline gives CDR1 SGHDT, CDR2 YYEEEE. The CDR3 is 14 amino acids. CDR3 sequence: CASSFMTGPYEQYF. As DNA, the CDR3 is TGTGCCAGCAGCTTTATGACAGGCCCCTACGAGCAGTACTTC.

This chain joins TRBV29-1 and TRBJ1-1; possible D gene TRBD1, 5 bases. Trimming cost V 6 bases and J 0 bases, with 11 bases left between them. The CDR3 totals 13 residues. Germline CDR1 and CDR2: SQVTM and ANQGSEA. CDR3 amino acids: CSVASGVNTEAFF. The CDR3 DNA sequence: TGCAGCGTCGCCTCGGGGGTGAACACTGAAGCTTTCTTT.

Here the CDR3 DNA reads TGTGCCAGCAGCTTACAGGGGTATAGGGGCAATGAGCAGTTCTTC. Its protein is CASSLQGYRGNEQFF. The rearrangement uses TRBV11-3 and TRBJ2-1; tentative D call: TRBD1 (6 bases). Deletions cut 2 bases from V and 6 bases from J, with 14 bases between. Germline CDR1 reads SGHNT; CDR2 reads YENEEA. The CDR3 runs to 15 residues. The full variable domain, its missing parts supplied by reference TRBV11-3 and TRBJ2-1, is EAGVVQSPRYKIIEKKQPVAFWCNPISGHNTLYWYLQNLGQGPELLIRYENEEAVDDSQLPKDRFSAERLKGVDSTLKIQPAELGDSAVYLCASSLQGYRGNEQFFGPGTRLTVL.

Only a few counts were recorded for this clone. The chain joins TRBV7-3 to TRBJ2-1, with 8 bases aligning to TRBD2. The CDR3 spans 13 residues. Germline assignment: CDR1 SGHTA and CDR2 FQGTGA. The V and J ends lost 3 bases and 8 bases, in that order; junction bases with no gene match: 3. In nucleotides, the CDR3 is TGTGCCAGCAGCTTCGGGGGGGCCGATGAGCAGTTCTTC. Its protein product is CASSFGGADEQFF.

The CDR3 nucleotides read TGTGCCAGCAGCTTAGACAGGGGCACGCAGTATTTT. Encoded protein: CASSLDRGTQYF. V is TRBV7-9 and J is TRBJ2-3; 7 nucleotides align to TRBD1. Germline V CDR1 and CDR2: SEHNR, FQNEAQ (reference sequence). After removal of 1 base from V and 9 bases from J, the junction contained 1 base not matched to a gene. The CDR3 sequence is 12 residues long.

The V and J genes are TRBV9 and TRBJ2-6; 7 nucleotides line up with TRBD2. The CDR3 is 15 amino acids. J lost 2 bases, V lost 1 base, and 0 bases had no gene match. Germline CDR1 is SGDLS and CDR2 is YYNGEE. CDR3 sequence reads: CASSVSGAGANVLTF. For the CDR3, the DNA is TGTGCCAGCAGCGTAAGCGGGGCTGGGGCCAACGTCCTGACTTTC.

V gene TRBV10-1 combines with J gene TRBJ2-7; tentatively, D is TRBD1 (6 bases). The germline V gene encodes CDR1 WNHNN and CDR2 SYGVQD (reference sequence). The CDR3 runs to 12 residues. The V and J ends lost 6 bases and 5 bases respectively, with 11 bases between them. The CDR3 sequence is CASSPDRHEQYF. The CDR3 region has the DNA TGCGCCAGCAGCCCCGACAGGCACGAGCAGTACTTC.

This clone was picked up a small number of times. This sequence joins TRBV20-1 and TRBJ2-7, with 7 nucleotides matching TRBD1. The ends lost 3 bases at V and 0 bases at J; junction bases unmatched: 8. CDR3 length: 15 residues. Germline V gene lookup returns CDR1 DFQATT and CDR2 SNEGSKA (reference sequence). The CDR3 DNA reads as TGCAGTGCTAGTGGACGCAGGGGGTCCTCCTACGAGCAGTACTTC. Protein: CSASGRRGSSYEQYF.

J is TRBJ2-3 and V is TRBV3-1 (or the pseudogene TRBV3-2), with 7 bases identical to TRBD1. CDR3 size: 14 residues. Germline V gene lookup returns CDR1 LGHDT and CDR2 YNNKEL (reference sequence). V shed 7 bases, J shed 1 base, and the junction held 5 bases outside the gene matches. CDR3 coding DNA: TGTGCCAGCAACCACGGACAGGGCACAGATACGCAGTATTTT. This sequence encodes CASNHGQGTDTQYF.

The chain carries TRBV9 and TRBJ1-4; D call uncertain. CDR3 length: 16 amino acids. V was clipped by 0 bases and J by 8 bases, with 17 bases between them. Germline CDR1 and CDR2: SGDLS and YYNGEE. CDR3 DNA: TGTGCCAGCAGCGTAGAGGCTGGGCACAGTGGCGAAAAACTGTTTTTT. Encoded protein: CASSVEAGHSGEKLFF.

The chain joins TRBV19 to TRBJ1-1, with TRBD1 as a possible D gene (5 bases). CDR1 and CDR2 (germline): LNHDA, SQIVND (reference sequence). This CDR3 region has 14 residues. V lost 7 bases, J lost 1 base, and 13 bases lay in between. The CDR3 protein is CASIALDKNTEAFF. The CDR3 DNA sequence: TGTGCCAGTATCGCATTGGACAAGAACACTGAAGCTTTCTTT.

The chain carries TRBV29-1 and TRBJ2-6, with D hard to call. CDR3 length: 14 residues. Between the trimmed V and J ends, which lost 4 bases and 0 bases, there was a span of 7 bases. CDR1 is SQVTM and CDR2 is ANQGSEA in the germline V gene. DNA of the CDR3: TGCAGCGTTGTCGCAGACTCTGGGGCCAACGTCCTGACTTTC. Translation gives CSVVADSGANVLTF. The entire variable domain, with the rest obtained from reference TRBV29-1 and TRBJ2-6, is as follows: SAVISQKPSRDICQRGTSLTIQCQVDSQVTMMFWYRQQPGQSLTLIATANQGSEATYESGFVIDKFPISRPNLTFSTLTVSNMSPEDSSIYLCSVVADSGANVLTFGAGSRLTVL.

The gene calls are TRBV5-4 and TRBJ2-2, with 8 positions matching TRBD2. V lost 1 base to trimming and J lost 2 bases; unmatched junction nucleotides: 4. In germline, CDR1 is SGHNT, CDR2 YYREEE (reference sequence). The CDR3 is made up of 16 amino acids. CDR3 region: CASSLSGGRNTGELFF. The DNA of the CDR3 is TGTGCCAGCAGCTTGAGCGGGGGTCGAAACACCGGGGAGCTGTTTTTT.

The rearrangement joins TRBV6-1 to TRBJ1-5; no firm D call. With 1 base removed from V and 5 bases from J, the gap between germline ends came to 12 bases. Per germline, CDR1 MNHNS and CDR2 SASEGT. The CDR3 has 15 amino acids. DNA of the CDR3: TGTGCCAGCAGTGAAGTTGGGCAGTGGGATCAGCCCCAGCATTTT. Its translation is CASSEVGQWDQPQHF.

V gene TRBV7-9 combines with J gene TRBJ2-7, with 7 bases aligning to TRBD1. The CDR3 spans 13 residues. V dropped 2 bases and J dropped 3; count of bases not matched to a gene: 1. Germline loops: CDR1 SEHNR, CDR2 FQNEAQ (reference sequence). CDR3 sequence reads: CASSLSGGYEQYF. DNA of the CDR3: TGTGCCAGCAGCTTATCAGGGGGCTACGAGCAGTACTTC. Full variable domain (rest looked up from reference TRBV7-9 and TRBJ2-7): DTGVSQNPRHKITKRGQNVTFRCDPISEHNRLYWYRQTLGQGPEFLTYFQNEAQLEKSRLLSDRFSAERPKGSFSTLEIQRTEQGDSAMYLCASSLSGGYEQYFGPGTRLTVT.

This chain connects TRBV12-3 or TRBV12-4 to TRBJ2-1; unclear D gene. The ends were cut back, 7 bases at V and 8 bases at J, with 12 bases in the middle. The CDR3 loop spans 12 amino acids. CDR3 amino acids: CASKNVGDEQFF. CDR3 nucleotides: TGTGCCAGCAAAAACGTGGGCGATGAGCAGTTCTTC.

This chain uses TRBV9 with TRBJ1-4, with 7 bases matching TRBD1. V dropped 3 bases and J dropped 8; count of bases not matched to a gene: 4. From germline, CDR1 is SGDLS and CDR2 YYNGEE. This CDR3 has 13 amino acids. In DNA, the CDR3 is TGTGCCAGCAGCGCGACAGGGAAAGAAAAACTGTTTTTT. Its protein is CASSATGKEKLFF.

V gene TRBV2 combines with J gene TRBJ1-1; 7 nucleotides line up with TRBD1. Trimming at V came to 6 bases and at J to 1 base, leaving 8 bases not matched to a gene. CDR1 SNHLY and CDR2 FYNNEI come from the germline V gene. The CDR3 covers 15 residues. The DNA of the CDR3 is TGTGCCAGCAGAGCGACAGGGCTCAGGAACACTGAAGCTTTCTTT. Its translation: CASRATGLRNTEAFF.

This clone was found a few times. DNA of the CDR3: TGTGCCAGCAGCCGGGGACAGGGGGGACAAGAGACCCAGTACTTC. Its protein product is CASSRGQGGQETQYF. The chain carries TRBV5-4 and TRBJ2-5; 11 bases align to TRBD1. The CDR3 consists of 15 residues. Germline V lookup: CDR1 SGHNT, CDR2 YYREEE (reference sequence). J gave up 2 bases and V 4 bases, and 4 bases lay outside the gene matches.